These 7 T cell receptor beta chains came from one sample sequenced in a study of blood T cell repertoires in COVID-19. Sequenced by immunoSEQ multiplex PCR; TCRdb stores in-frame clones only, minus some. The sample shows around 100,000 clones, more than 90% of them seen only once. The sample comprised peripheral blood. The origin of the receptors is a woman aged 45 to 65 with COVID-19, enrolled during active disease.

V and J are TRBV7-9 and TRBJ1-1; possible D gene TRBD1, 6 bases. Germline CDR1 SEHNR, CDR2 FQNEAQ (reference sequence). V was cut by 6 bases and J by 5 bases, with 19 bases left in between. The CDR3 spans 15 residues. The chain's CDR3 is CASSHSRGVETEAFF. CDR3 coding DNA: TGTGCCAGCAGTCATTCCAGGGGAGTTGAAACTGAAGCTTTCTTT.

This CDR3 is CASTPRTGGYNEQFF. CDR3 in DNA: TGTGCCAGCACCCCCCGGACAGGGGGTTACAATGAGCAGTTCTTC. This chain links TRBV7-9 with TRBJ2-1, with 10 positions matching TRBD1. The CDR3 runs to 15 residues. Germline CDR1 SEHNR, CDR2 FQNEAQ (reference sequence). Unmatched junction bases numbered 7, after V lost 7 bases and J lost 4 bases. Full variable domain (rest looked up from reference TRBV7-9 and TRBJ2-1): DTGVSQNPRHKITKRGQNVTFRCDPISEHNRLYWYRQTLGQGPEFLTYFQNEAQLEKSRLLSDRFSAERPKGSFSTLEIQRTEQGDSAMYLCASTPRTGGYNEQFFGPGTRLTVL.

The chain combines TRBV24-1 with TRBJ2-3; 8 bases agree with TRBD1. J was trimmed by 3 bases and V by 7 bases; bases with no gene match: 2. The CDR3 covers 13 residues. Germline V CDR1 and CDR2: KGHDR, SFDVKD. CDR3 region: CATSRGQTDTQYF. The CDR3 DNA reads TGTGCCACCAGCAGGGGGCAAACAGATACGCAGTATTTT.

The CDR3 region is CASSLAALGGALVQPQHF. CDR3 DNA sequence: TGTGCCAGCAGCTTAGCGGCGCTTGGGGGGGCACTGGTTCAGCCCCAGCATTTT. The rearrangement uses TRBV7-6 and TRBJ1-5, with D possibly TRBD1 on 6 matching bases. Trimming removed 0 bases from V and 6 bases from J, with 21 bases in between. The CDR3 runs 18 residues. In germline, CDR1 is SGHVS, CDR2 FNYEAQ. The full variable domain, completed using reference TRBV7-6 and TRBJ1-5, is GAGVSQSPRYKVTKRGQDVALRCDPISGHVSLYWYRQALGQGPEFLTYFNYEAQQDKSGLPNDRFSAERPEGSISTLTIQRTEQRDSAMYRCASSLAALGGALVQPQHFGDGTRLSIL.

This chain joins TRBV6-5 and TRBJ1-6; a weak D match, TRBD1 (6 bases). Germline assignment: CDR1 MNHEY and CDR2 SVGAGI. CDR3 size: 14 residues. Deletions cut 6 bases from V and 15 bases from J, with 21 bases between. The CDR3 bases are TGTGCCAGCAGCCCAGGGGATTCGGGCAATCTCCTCCACTTT. This codes for CASSPGDSGNLLHF.

The chain is built from TRBV27 and TRBJ2-7; a possible D gene is TRBD1 (5 bases). The CDR3 extends over 14 amino acids. Germline CDR1 MNHEY, CDR2 SMNVEV (reference sequence). The V end was cut by 2 bases, the J end by 7 bases, with 15 bases between. The CDR3 coding sequence is TGTGCCAGCAGTTTAAGGGGCCAGGGTGGGGAGCAGTACGTC. Protein: CASSLRGQGGEQYV.

This rearrangement joins TRBV13 to TRBJ2-3, with 10 bases aligning to TRBD2. From germline, CDR1 is PRHDT and CDR2 FYEKMQ (reference sequence). The CDR3 has 16 residues. Trimming took 5 bases from V and 4 from J; bases not matched to a gene: 9. CDR3 loop: CASSARIAGGADTQYF. The CDR3 DNA reads as TGTGCCAGCAGCGCCAGAATAGCGGGAGGAGCAGATACGCAGTATTTT.